This T cell receptor (beta chain) originates from a study of T cell clusters in autoimmune cytopenias. CDR3 length equals 14 residues. This clonotype is identified as medium-sized (0.01 to 0.1%) from frequency. Its antigen is currently unknown. TRB was amplified by touch-down multiplex PCR, primer pools A and B combined. TCRdb reprocessed the multiplex PCR reads; each CDR3 protein has one entry and no DNA is given. The ten most abundant clones cover approximately 49% of a sample with over a thousand distinct CDR3 sequences. General observations from the study: TRB repertoire shifts in secondary cytopenia and chronic lymphocytic leukemia mostly reflected lymphoma, not autoimmunity.

Each sample's input was 200 to 250 ng genomic DNA, some 34,000 genome equivalents. V is TRBV12-3 or TRBV12-4 and J is TRBJ1-4; without DNA, the TCRdb call of TRBD1 cannot be checked. The receptor was derived from a human donor with an autoimmune cytopenia or autoimmune hepatitis (not recorded which). The sample was peripheral blood. The CDR3 loop reads CASSNRGLNEKLFF.